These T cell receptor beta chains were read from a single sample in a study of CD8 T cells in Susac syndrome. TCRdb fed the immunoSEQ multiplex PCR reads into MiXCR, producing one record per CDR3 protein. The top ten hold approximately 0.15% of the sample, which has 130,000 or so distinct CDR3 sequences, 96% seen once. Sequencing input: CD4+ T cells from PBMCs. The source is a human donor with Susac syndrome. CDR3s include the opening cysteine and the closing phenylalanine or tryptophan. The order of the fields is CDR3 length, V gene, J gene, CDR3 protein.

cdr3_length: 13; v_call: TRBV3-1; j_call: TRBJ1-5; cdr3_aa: CASSHSSNQPQHF
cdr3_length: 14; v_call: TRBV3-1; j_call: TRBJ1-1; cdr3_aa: CASSQDRRNTEAFF
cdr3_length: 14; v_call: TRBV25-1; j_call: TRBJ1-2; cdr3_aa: CASSEQNFIYGYTF
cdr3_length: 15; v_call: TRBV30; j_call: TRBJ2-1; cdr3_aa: CAWSTPAGTRHEQFF
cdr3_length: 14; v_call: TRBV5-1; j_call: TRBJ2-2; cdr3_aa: CASKRGTNTGELFF
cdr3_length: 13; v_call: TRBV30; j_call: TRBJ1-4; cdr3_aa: CAWSGNSGEKLFF
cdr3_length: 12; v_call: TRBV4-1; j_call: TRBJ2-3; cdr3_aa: CASSQDRYTQYF
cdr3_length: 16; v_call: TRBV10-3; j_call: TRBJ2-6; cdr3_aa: CAISERGTVGANVLTF
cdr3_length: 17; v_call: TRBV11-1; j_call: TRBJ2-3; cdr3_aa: CASSSGQHTVRTDTQYF
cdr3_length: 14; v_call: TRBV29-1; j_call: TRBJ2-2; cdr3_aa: CSVEGAFNTGELFF
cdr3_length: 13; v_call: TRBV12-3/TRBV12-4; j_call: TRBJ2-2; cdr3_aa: CASRYSKDGELFF
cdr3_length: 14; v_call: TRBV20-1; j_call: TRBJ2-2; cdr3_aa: CSAAKGRYTGELFF
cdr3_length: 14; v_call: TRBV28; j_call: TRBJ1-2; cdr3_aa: CASSLGGASGGYTF
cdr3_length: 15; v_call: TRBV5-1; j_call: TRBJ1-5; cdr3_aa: CASSPGDLSNQPQHF
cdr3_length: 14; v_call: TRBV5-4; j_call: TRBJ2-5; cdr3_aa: CASSGVGTRETQYF
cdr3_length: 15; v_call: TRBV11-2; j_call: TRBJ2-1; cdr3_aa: CASSLSANSGNEQFF
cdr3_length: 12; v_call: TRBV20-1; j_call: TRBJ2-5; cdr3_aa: CSASLAGETQYF
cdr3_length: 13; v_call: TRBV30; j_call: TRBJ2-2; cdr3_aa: CAWSRQNTGELFF
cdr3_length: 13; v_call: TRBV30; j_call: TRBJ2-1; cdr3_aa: CAWSLTSANEQFF
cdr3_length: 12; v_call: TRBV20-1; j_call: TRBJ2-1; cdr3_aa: CSARPTLNEQFF